Listed below are T cell receptor beta chains from one sample, sequenced in a study of T cell responses to AZD1222 COVID-19 vaccine. Profiling relied on immunoSEQ multiplex PCR, and the TCRdb table lists in-frame clones only, not all of them. The sample shows approximately 110,000 clones, roughly nine tenths of them seen only once. The sample consisted of peripheral blood, taken on day 0 of AZD1222 vaccination. Receptors originate from an adult in good health. Each CDR3 is given with its conserved first and last residue.

CASSRGATLSPLHF,TRBV3-1/TRBV3-2,TRBJ1-6
CASSPGQGWVQPQHF,TRBV6-2/TRBV6-3,TRBJ1-5
CASTFPRQETQYF,TRBV2,TRBJ2-5
CASSQQGSAFF,TRBV2,TRBJ1-1
CASSYVGGQIYGYTF,TRBV6-5,TRBJ1-2
CASSWTGGGYNEQFF,TRBV5-5,TRBJ2-1
CASSRPRVEDEQYF,TRBV7-9,TRBJ2-7
CASSHPGHLNSPLHF,TRBV14,TRBJ1-6
CASSDRGAGSYNEQFF,TRBV6-2/TRBV6-3,TRBJ2-1
CASSPDRPTGVF,TRBV18,TRBJ2-1
CASERNIMNTEAFF,TRBV2,TRBJ1-1
CASSKADGSYEQYF,TRBV5-1,TRBJ2-7
CASTIPVTGLNTGELFF,TRBV11-2,TRBJ2-2
CASSLGDLPLHF,TRBV12-3/TRBV12-4,TRBJ1-6
CASSISSSPGEQYF,TRBV19,TRBJ2-7
CASGSKPNTGELFF,TRBV12-5,TRBJ2-2
CASRTGLDEQFF,TRBV27,TRBJ2-1
CASKGTLNTEAFF,TRBV10-1,TRBJ1-1
CASSLLASSYEQYF,TRBV7-2,TRBJ2-7
CASNFDMGLTDTQYF,TRBV5-4,TRBJ2-3
CASTYDTEAFF,TRBV2,TRBJ1-1
CASSNLNRPYEQYF,TRBV13,TRBJ2-7
CASSLQINTEAFF,TRBV5-1,TRBJ1-1
CSATSGRAGDTQYF,TRBV29-1,TRBJ2-3
CASSRTSGDGEQFF,TRBV4-1,TRBJ2-1
CASSGDPGRGTEAFF,TRBV5-6,TRBJ1-1
CASSPGTAGNTIYF,TRBV3-1/TRBV3-2,TRBJ1-3
CASSQDSGGAESYNEQFF,TRBV4-2,TRBJ2-1
CASSPRDRDSGAFF,TRBV18,TRBJ1-1
CSVVGRVARTEAFF,TRBV29-1,TRBJ1-1
CASGYIDYGYTF,TRBV2,TRBJ1-2
CASSPGLWGTDTQYF,TRBV9,TRBJ2-3
CASSWTSGAGDTQYF,TRBV4-1,TRBJ2-3
CASSESDSGIGYF,TRBV10-2,TRBJ2-7
CASSPRREGSPLHF,TRBV18,TRBJ1-6
CASSASGRAINEQFF,TRBV5-4,TRBJ2-1
CASSYRRTELFF,TRBV6-2/TRBV6-3,TRBJ1-4
CASSLVARTEAFF,TRBV7-9,TRBJ1-1
CASSPGLARTDTQYF,TRBV5-1,TRBJ2-3
CASRRLESTDTQYF,TRBV2,TRBJ2-3
CSVVGLGERRGYTF,TRBV29-1,TRBJ1-2
CASSPTGYGYTF,TRBV12-3/TRBV12-4,TRBJ1-2
CASSSQGHNEKLFF,TRBV5-1,TRBJ1-4
CASSSDRDGEQFF,TRBV7-8,TRBJ2-1
CASSQDRGGDTYEQYF,TRBV4-3,TRBJ2-7
CASSSGTVYEQYF,TRBV13,TRBJ2-7